The 4 T cell receptor beta chains listed next were all sequenced from one sample in a study of control samples from healthy donors and cancer patients (dated by TCRdb to 2020 to 2021). Library preparation employed the immunoSEQ multiplex PCR assay. What TCRdb holds here is the immuneACCESS table cut down to in-frame rearrangements. Part of the clones is not present; checked against another copy, under half of the missing clones reflect an unresolved V gene, and the others are unexplained. The sample profile shows 8,500 to 11,000 clones; about nine tenths of them were found once. The ten largest clones capture 20% to 25% of the sample. Input material: PBMCs. These receptors were taken from a man aged 60-69 years with colorectal cancer.

The chain recombines TRBV18 with TRBJ1-5; weak D call: TRBD1 (6 bases). The CDR3 totals 13 residues. V lost 9 bases, J lost 4 bases, and 13 bases lay in between. CDR1 and CDR2 (germline): KGHSH, LQKENI. DNA for the CDR3: TGTGCCAGTTCTCAGGGGCTTAATCAGCCCCAGCATTTT. This encodes CASSQGLNQPQHF. The full variable domain, in which reference TRBV18 and TRBJ1-5 provide the parts outside the CDR3, is NAGVMQNPRHLVRRRGQEARLRCSPMKGHSHVYWYRQLPEEGLKFMVYLQKENIIDESGMPKERFSAEFPKEGPSILRIQQVVRGDSAAYFCASSQGLNQPQHFGDGTRLSIL.

This chain links TRBV6-5 with TRBJ2-7; the D gene could be TRBD1 or TRBD2 (5 bases each). This CDR3 contains 13 residues. CDR1 and CDR2 from the germline V gene are MNHEY and SVGAGI. V lost 2 bases to trimming and J lost 2 bases, with 7 bases between them. This CDR3 reads CASSYGGTYEQYF. The CDR3 bases are TGTGCCAGCAGTTACGGGGGTACCTACGAGCAGTACTTC.

The chain is built from TRBV18 and TRBJ1-5, with D possibly TRBD1 on 6 matching bases. The germline V and J ends were trimmed by 6 bases and 1 base, with 7 bases remaining between them. The CDR3 has 13 residues. Germline V gives CDR1 KGHSH, CDR2 LQKENI. The CDR3, as DNA: TGTGCCAGCTCCGGACAGAGCAATCAGCCCCAGCATTTT. This translates into CASSGQSNQPQHF.

V and J are TRBV28 and TRBJ1-5; D ambiguous. Per the germline V gene, CDR1 is MDHEN and CDR2 is SYDVKM. The ends were cut back, 4 bases at V and 15 bases at J, with 13 bases in the middle. The CDR3 loop spans 11 amino acids. Here the CDR3 reads CASSSSGPWHF. DNA for the CDR3: TGTGCCAGCAGTTCATCAGGTCCATGGCATTTT.